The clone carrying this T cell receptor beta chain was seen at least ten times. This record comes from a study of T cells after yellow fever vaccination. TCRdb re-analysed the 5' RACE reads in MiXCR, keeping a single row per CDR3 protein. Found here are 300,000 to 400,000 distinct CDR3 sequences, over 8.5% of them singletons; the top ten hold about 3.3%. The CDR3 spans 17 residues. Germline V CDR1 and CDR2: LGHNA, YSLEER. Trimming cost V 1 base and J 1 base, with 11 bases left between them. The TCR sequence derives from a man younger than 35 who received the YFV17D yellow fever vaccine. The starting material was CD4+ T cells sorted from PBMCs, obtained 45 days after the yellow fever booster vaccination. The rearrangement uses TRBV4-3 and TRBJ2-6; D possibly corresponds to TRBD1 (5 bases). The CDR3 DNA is TGCGCCAGCAGCCAAGCCGCCAGGGCGTCTGGGGCCAACGTCCTGACTTTC. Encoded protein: CASSQAARASGANVLTF.